Following are 18 T cell receptor beta chains from one sample sequenced in a study of T cell changes during pregnancy in multiple sclerosis. Produced via immunoSEQ multiplex PCR; TCRdb's table is partial and in-frame only. The sample lists 35,000 to 50,000 clones, 88% occurring once. The material sequenced was CD4+ T cells from peripheral blood mononuclear cells, taken in the second trimester of pregnancy. These TCRs come from a female donor with multiple sclerosis, enrolled in a pregnancy study.

The chain has TRBV28 and TRBJ2-7, with 8 bases fitting TRBD2. The CDR3 is 13 amino acids. Per the germline V gene, CDR1 is MDHEN and CDR2 is SYDVKM. V was clipped by 9 bases and J by 2 bases; unmatched bases: 6. CDR3 coding DNA: TGTGCCAGTGAGACTAGCGCAGCCTACGAGCAGTACTTC. Encoded protein: CASETSAAYEQYF.

The rearrangement links TRBV7-6 to TRBJ2-7; TRBD2 might be the D (5 bases). The germline V gene has CDR1 SGHVS and CDR2 FNYEAQ. The CDR3 sequence is 15 residues long. The V gene lost 5 bases and the J gene lost 3 bases, with 17 bases spanning the gap. DNA for the CDR3: TGTGCCAGCAGCGAAGCAAAAGTGGGAGACTACGAGCAGTACTTC. It encodes CASSEAKVGDYEQYF.

J is TRBJ2-1 and V is TRBV5-1; D is possibly TRBD1 (6 bases). The CDR3 extends over 15 amino acids. V lost 2 bases and J lost 6, with 15 bases in between. Germline values: CDR1 SGHRS, CDR2 YFSETQ. CDR3 nucleotides: TGCGCCAGCAGCTTCCGGCAGGGGATTGTCAATGAGCAGTTCTTC. Translation gives CASSFRQGIVNEQFF. Using reference TRBV5-1 and TRBJ2-1 for the parts outside the CDR3, the full variable domain is KAGVTQTPRYLIKTRGQQVTLSCSPISGHRSVSWYQQTPGQGLQFLFEYFSETQRNKGNFPGRFSGRQFSNSRSEMNVSTLELGDSALYLCASSFRQGIVNEQFFGPGTRLTVL.

The table lists this clone with a few counts. The chain combines TRBV28 with TRBJ1-5, with a weak D call TRBD1 (6 bases). Trimming left V 6 bases short and J 6 bases short, with 18 bases between. There are 15 residues in the CDR3. The germline V gene has CDR1 MDHEN and CDR2 SYDVKM. Written as DNA, the CDR3 is TGTGCCAGCAGCTTTCTAGAGGGGGGGACTCAGCCCCAGCATTTT. Translation gives CASSFLEGGTQPQHF.

The rearrangement uses TRBV19 and TRBJ2-3; D gene unclear. The CDR3 totals 15 residues. Trimming left V 7 bases short and J 2 bases short, with 16 bases between. The germline CDR1 and CDR2 sequences are LNHDA and SQIVND (reference sequence). The DNA for the CDR3 is TGTGCCAGTAACGACCGACTCTTCACCACAGATACGCAGTATTTT. It codes for CASNDRLFTTDTQYF.

The chain links TRBV4-2 to TRBJ2-1, with TRBD2 matching 8 bases. V was pared by 2 bases and J by 6 bases, with 6 bases of the junction left unmatched. CDR1 is LGHNA, CDR2 YNFKEQ, per germline. This CDR3 comprises 15 residues. CDR3 in DNA: TGTGCCAGCAGCCAAAGTGGGCGGGAGGTCAATGAGCAGTTCTTC. It is translated as CASSQSGREVNEQFF.

This sequence joins TRBV30 and TRBJ2-3; 11 positions match TRBD2. This CDR3 region has 12 residues. Germline assignment: CDR1 GTSNPN and CDR2 SVGIG (reference sequence). The CDR3 nucleotides are TGTACTAGCGGGAGAAGCACAGATACGCAGTATTTT. This codes for CTSGRSTDTQYF.

This clone was detected a few times. The chain has TRBV5-6 and TRBJ2-7; 7 bases are a match to TRBD2. Germline assignment: CDR1 SGHDT and CDR2 YYEEEE. This CDR3 has 16 amino acids. Trimming at V came to 1 base and at J to 2 bases, leaving 9 bases not matched to a gene. The CDR3 is CASSLSGSGLPYEQYF. The CDR3 DNA is TGTGCCAGCAGCTTGTCGGGTAGCGGGCTTCCCTACGAGCAGTACTTC.

The V gene is TRBV5-6, the J gene TRBJ1-1; the match to TRBD1 covers 7 bases. Germline values: CDR1 SGHDT, CDR2 YYEEEE. This CDR3 has 14 amino acids. V lost 3 bases, J lost 0 bases, and 2 bases stayed unmatched. The CDR3 DNA follows: TGTGCCAGCAGCTCGGGACAGCTGAACACTGAAGCTTTCTTT. Translation: CASSSGQLNTEAFF.

This clone was observed a single time. The CDR3 is CASSLQGGGQPQHF. The CDR3 bases are TGTGCCAGCAGCCTACAGGGTGGGGGTCAGCCCCAGCATTTT. V usage is TRBV27 and J usage is TRBJ1-5; D might be TRBD1 (6 bases). V dropped 6 bases and J dropped 6 bases, with 15 bases sitting between them. Germline assignment: CDR1 MNHEY and CDR2 SMNVEV (reference sequence). The CDR3 contains 14 residues.

The chain uses TRBV27 and TRBJ2-1; 15 positions match TRBD2. V gave up 5 bases and J gave up 0 bases; unmatched junction bases: 11. Germline CDR1 is MNHEY and CDR2 is SMNVEV (reference sequence). This CDR3 has 20 amino acids. Here the CDR3 reads CASSASGGTSGRISYNEQFF. The CDR3 DNA sequence: TGTGCCAGCAGTGCCTCCGGGGGGACTAGCGGGAGGATCTCCTACAATGAGCAGTTCTTC.

The V and J genes are TRBV2 and TRBJ2-2; TRBD1 might be the D (5 bases). V lost 4 bases to trimming and J lost 1 base, with 7 bases between them. CDR3 length: 14 residues. Looked up from germline, CDR1 is SNHLY and CDR2 is FYNNEI. CDR3 loop: CASSVDRNTGELFF. CDR3 sequence (DNA): TGTGCCAGCAGTGTAGACAGGAACACCGGGGAGCTGTTTTTT.

The chain joins TRBV6-5 to TRBJ2-3; TRBD1 might be the D (6 bases). The CDR3 loop spans 14 amino acids. Trimming cost V 5 bases and J 1 base, with 10 bases left between them. Germline values: CDR1 MNHEY, CDR2 SVGAGI. The DNA for the CDR3 is TGTGCCAGCAGTACGAGACAGGGCACAGATACGCAGTATTTT. Protein: CASSTRQGTDTQYF.

The rearrangement uses TRBV5-4 and TRBJ2-5; D might be TRBD1 (7 bases). Trimming cost V 1 base and J 4 bases, with 14 bases left between them. The germline CDR1 and CDR2 sequences are SGHNT and YYREEE (reference sequence). The CDR3 runs to 15 residues. As DNA, the CDR3 is TGTGCCAGCAGCTTGAGGGGGCAGGGGGGAGAGACCCAGTACTTC. Translated, it gives CASSLRGQGGETQYF.

This chain connects TRBV9 to TRBJ1-2; TRBD1 aligns across 7 bases. With V trimmed by 0 bases and J by 8 bases, 16 bases remained unmatched. The CDR3 length is 17 residues. CDR1 and CDR2 (germline): SGDLS, YYNGEE. Here the CDR3 reads CASSVDGGGARVGGYTF. For the CDR3, the DNA is TGTGCCAGCAGCGTAGATGGAGGGGGCGCTCGGGTCGGGGGCTACACCTTC.

The CDR3 protein is CAITTGLAAVGPPGELFF. The CDR3 nucleotides are TGTGCCATCACCACGGGACTAGCGGCAGTTGGGCCCCCCGGGGAGCTGTTTTTT. The chain uses TRBV10-3 and TRBJ2-2, with 11 bases identical to TRBD2. CDR3 length: 18 residues. V lost 7 bases, J lost 6 bases, and 16 bases stayed unmatched. Germline lookup yields CDR1 ENHRY and CDR2 SYGVKD.

The chain couples TRBV30 to TRBJ2-3; D is perhaps TRBD2 (6 bases). Trimming took 2 bases from V and 6 from J, leaving 18 bases between them. Germline CDR1 is GTSNPN and CDR2 is SVGIG (reference sequence). This CDR3 region has 15 residues. CDR3 sequence: CAWSPGATAGDTQYF. The CDR3 DNA reads TGTGCCTGGAGTCCCGGAGCTACCGCGGGGGATACGCAGTATTTT. The full variable domain, with the rest looked up from reference TRBV30 and TRBJ2-3, is SQTIHQWPATLVQPVGSPLSLECTVEGTSNPNLYWYRQAAGRGLQLLFYSVGIGQISSEVPQNLSASRPQDRQFILSSKKLLLSDSGFYLCAWSPGATAGDTQYFGPGTRLTVL.

This clone came up once. The V call is TRBV11-1, the J call TRBJ2-5; no definite D call. Trimming removed 2 bases at V and 2 bases at J, with 12 bases between. The CDR3 contains 15 residues. CDR1 and CDR2 (germline): SGHAT, FQDESV (reference sequence). This chain's CDR3 is CASSLTSIPQETQYF. The CDR3 bases are TGTGCCAGCAGCTTAACTTCGATCCCTCAAGAGACCCAGTACTTC.